This TCR beta chain was documented in a study of OX40 agonist ivuxolimab in advanced cancers. On the study more broadly: Dose-escalation patients had hepatocellular carcinoma, melanoma, renal cell or head and neck cancer. Whole-study findings and limits: In CD8+ T cells, expanded clones were on average more numerous than in CD4+.

About this clone itself: Its antigen is unidentified.

Clones were read by immunoSEQ multiplex PCR, and TCRdb kept only the in-frame ones, dropping some. The data contain 65,000 to 95,000 clones, 89% of them singletons. There are 15 residues in the CDR3. This TCR was sampled from an adult with an advanced solid tumor such as melanoma, head and neck, liver or kidney cancer. J is TRBJ2-1 and V is TRBV21-1. TRBV21-1 is listed as a pseudogene. Sequenced material: CD4+ or CD8+ T cells sorted from blood, taken in a trial of the OX40 agonist ivuxolimab. The CDR3 protein is CASSKENRGGNEQFF. The CDR3 DNA reads as TGTGCCAGCAGCAAAGAAAACAGGGGAGGGAATGAGCAGTTCTTC.